Listed below are T cell receptor beta chains from one sample, sequenced in a study of OX40 agonist ivuxolimab in advanced cancers. TCRdb's copy holds only in-frame clones and misses some; the assay was immunoSEQ multiplex PCR. The sample holds tens of thousands of clones, around 90% seen once. The specimen comprised CD4+ or CD8+ T cells sorted from blood, sampled in a trial of the OX40 agonist ivuxolimab. The receptors were sampled from an adult with an advanced solid tumor such as melanoma, head and neck, liver or kidney cancer. CDR3s include the opening cysteine and the closing phenylalanine or tryptophan. D genes are given only for firm matches. Where a row states a size, it is once, few, many or the class of an expanded clone; other rows omit it.

J	size	D	V	DNA	CDR3
TRBJ1-1	once	-	TRBV28	TGTGCCAGCAACGGTGGATTCTCGGACACTGAAGCTTTCTTT	CASNGGFSDTEAFF
TRBJ2-4	-	TRBD1	TRBV27	TGTGCCAGCAGACGCGGACAGGGTAAAAACATTCAGTACTTC	CASRRGQGKNIQYF
TRBJ2-7	-	-	TRBV19	TGTGCCAGTAGTTCTTCAGGTTACTCCTACGAGCAGTACTTC	CASSSSGYSYEQYF
TRBJ1-5	-	-	TRBV7-9	TGTGCCAGCAGCTTCAGCAATCAGCCCCAGCATTTT	CASSFSNQPQHF
TRBJ1-3	medium-sized	-	TRBV15	TGTGCCACCAGCAGGAGGTCCCTAGCTCTTTCTGGAAACACCATATATTTT	CATSRRSLALSGNTIYF
TRBJ2-7	once	-	TRBV5-1	TGCGCCAGCAGCCCTGATGACTACGAGCAGTACTTC	CASSPDDYEQYF
TRBJ1-2	-	-	TRBV30	TGTGCCTGGAGTGTACCCTATGGCTACACCTTC	CAWSVPYGYTF
TRBJ2-1	-	-	TRBV29-1	TGCAGCGTTGAAGGGCACGTTGATGAGCAGTTCTTC	CSVEGHVDEQFF
TRBJ2-7	-	TRBD1	TRBV6-5	TGTGCCAGCAGGCCTTACGGGACAGGGGGCCACGAGCAGTACTTC	CASRPYGTGGHEQYF
TRBJ1-1	-	-	TRBV28	TGTGCCAGCAGCTTGGTTGGGGGTTACACTGAAGCTTTCTTT	CASSLVGGYTEAFF
TRBJ2-1	-	-	TRBV10-3	TGTGCCGGTGCAAGCAGAGTGAATGAGCAGTTCTTC	CAGASRVNEQFF
TRBJ2-3	-	-	TRBV4-2	TGTGCCAGCAGCCAAGTAAAATGGGGGGGCGATACAGATACGCAGTATTTT	CASSQVKWGGDTDTQYF
TRBJ1-1	-	-	TRBV7-2	TGTGCCAGCAGCAAAGACAGGCTCGACACTGAAGCTTTCTTT	CASSKDRLDTEAFF
TRBJ2-2	-	-	TRBV7-9	TGTGCCAGCAGCCCTAGCTGGGGCGGGGAGCTGTTTTTT	CASSPSWGGELFF
TRBJ1-2	-	-	TRBV2	TGTGCCAGCAGCCCCGGCGAAGTAGGCTACACCTTC	CASSPGEVGYTF
TRBJ1-2	-	-	TRBV7-9	TGTGCCAGCAGCCCAATGATTGACACTGGCCCTAACTATGGCTACACCTTC	CASSPMIDTGPNYGYTF
TRBJ1-5	-	-	TRBV2	TGTGCCAGCAGTCTAGAGTATAGCAATCAGCCCCAGCATTTT	CASSLEYSNQPQHF
TRBJ2-2	-	-	TRBV28	TGTGCCAGCAAAGTCTCTGGGACGGGGAACACCGGGGAGCTGTTTTTT	CASKVSGTGNTGELFF
TRBJ2-2	-	TRBD2	TRBV19	TGTGCCAGTAGTATCCGCGTAGCGGGAGGGGCCGGGGAGCTGTTTTTT	CASSIRVAGGAGELFF
TRBJ1-2	-	-	TRBV7-2	TGTGCCAGCAGCTCAGACAGAGCCAACTATGGCTACACCTTC	CASSSDRANYGYTF
TRBJ1-2	-	-	TRBV2	TGTGCCAGCAGTGAAAGCAGGGGCGCTATAGAGGGCTACACCTTC	CASSESRGAIEGYTF
TRBJ1-2	-	-	TRBV4-1	TGCGCCAGCAGCCAAGCTGTCGGGAACTATGGCTACACCTTC	CASSQAVGNYGYTF
TRBJ1-2	-	-	TRBV4-2	TGTGCCAGCAGCCAAGGAGATGGCTACACCTTC	CASSQGDGYTF
TRBJ2-7	-	-	TRBV5-8	TGTGCCAGCAGAGAACAGGGACCGGCGCGCGAGCAGTACTTC	CASREQGPAREQYF
TRBJ1-5	once	TRBD1	TRBV30	TGTGCCTGGAGTCCCGGGACAGGGGTAAGCGCGCCCCAGCATTTT	CAWSPGTGVSAPQHF
TRBJ2-3	-	-	TRBV30	TGTGCCTGGAGCGGCGGGAGCACAGATACGCAGTATTTT	CAWSGGSTDTQYF
TRBJ2-5	-	-	TRBV19	TGTGCCAGTAGTGTCGGGAGCGACGGGACCCAGTACTTC	CASSVGSDGTQYF
TRBJ2-7	-	TRBD2	TRBV5-5	TGTGCCAGTACGCGCGGGGGGCGTTTCGAGCAGTACTTC	CASTRGGRFEQYF
TRBJ1-2	-	-	TRBV30	TGTGCCTATTACCCGAGAACAGTTAACTATGGCTACACCTTC	CAYYPRTVNYGYTF
TRBJ2-1	few	TRBD2	TRBV6-5	TGTGCCAGCAGCGGGACTAGCGGAGGGAATGAGCAGTTCTTC	CASSGTSGGNEQFF
TRBJ2-5	-	-	TRBV7-6	TGTGCCAGCAGCTTAGCGGCAGAGACCCAGTACTTC	CASSLAAETQYF
TRBJ2-7	-	TRBD1	TRBV6-5	TGTGCCAGCGGTAGACAGGGTGACTCCTACGAGCAGTACTTC	CASGRQGDSYEQYF
TRBJ2-1	-	TRBD2	TRBV11-2	TGTGCCAGCAGCACCGGCAGCGGGAGTCACAATGAGCAGTTCTTC	CASSTGSGSHNEQFF
TRBJ2-5	once	TRBD1	TRBV2	TGTGCCAGCGGTGTGACAGGGGGCTTGGAGACCCAGTACTTC	CASGVTGGLETQYF
TRBJ1-1	-	-	TRBV6-5	TGTGCCAGCAGTCAAAGACGAGGGAGGGGAACTGAAGCTTTCTTT	CASSQRRGRGTEAFF
TRBJ1-2	-	TRBD1	TRBV28	TGTGCCAGCACCCCAACAGGGGGAAGGGGCTACACCTTC	CASTPTGGRGYTF
TRBJ2-3	-	TRBD2	TRBV9	TGTGCCAGCAGCGTATCCAGCGGGGGATACACAGATACGCAGTATTTT	CASSVSSGGYTDTQYF
TRBJ1-6	-	-	TRBV11-2	TGTGCCAGCAGCTCGACTCACGTCAATTCACCCCTCCACTTT	CASSSTHVNSPLHF
TRBJ1-1	-	-	TRBV7-9	TGTGCCAGCAGCCTCCGAGGCGGAATGAACACTGAAGCTTTCTTT	CASSLRGGMNTEAFF
TRBJ2-7	-	TRBD2	TRBV7-2	TGTGCCAGCAGCTTAGACGCGGGAGGGCCGCACGAGCAGTACTTC	CASSLDAGGPHEQYF
TRBJ2-7	-	-	TRBV7-3	TGTGCCAGCAGCTGGACAGAAGGCGGCGAGCAGTACTTC	CASSWTEGGEQYF